This entry lists 20 T cell receptor beta chains sequenced from one sample in a study of vaccination effects on CD4 cells after COVID-19. Libraries were prepared by immunoSEQ multiplex PCR; TCRdb keeps only in-frame clonotypes and omits some of them. This table holds about 41,000 clones, around 67% found once. No cognate antigen is known for these TCRs. ViraFEST assay sequencing came after antigen-specific CD4+ T cells were expanded with viral peptide pools. An approximately ten-day culture period preceded the isolation of CD4+ T cells. Vaccinated participants had no history of SARS-CoV-2 infection and tested negative for nucleocapsid antibodies. Sample: CD4+ T cells from PBMCs cultured with HCoV-OC43 spike peptides, taken before COVID-19 vaccination. Subset meaning: HCoV-OC43 spike overlapping peptide pool stimulation. Source of these receptors: a human donor who received a COVID-19 vaccine.

The chain carries TRBV7-2 and TRBJ1-5; D gene unclear. Deletions cut 1 base from V and 6 bases from J, with 4 bases between. The germline CDR1 and CDR2 sequences are SGHTA and FQGNSA. The CDR3 totals 12 residues. The CDR3 nucleotides are TGTGCCAGCAGCTTAGGGCGTCAGCCCCAGCATTTT. This encodes CASSLGRQPQHF.

V gene TRBV25-1 combines with J gene TRBJ2-5; D perhaps matches TRBD2 (6 bases). CDR3 size: 14 residues. V was pared by 5 bases and J by 7 bases, with 17 bases between. The germline V gene encodes CDR1 MGHDK and CDR2 SYGVNS. The CDR3 here is CASSSRLAAGTQYF. Written as DNA, the CDR3 is TGTGCCAGCAGTTCCCGACTGGCAGCGGGGACCCAGTACTTC.

The chain links TRBV19 to TRBJ1-1, with unresolved D. Germline loops: CDR1 LNHDA, CDR2 SQIVND (reference sequence). The CDR3 extends over 13 amino acids. The V gene lost 5 bases and the J gene lost 5 bases, with 12 bases spanning the gap. CDR3 loop: CASSLPKGTEAFF. The DNA of the CDR3 is TGTGCCAGTAGTCTCCCGAAGGGTACTGAAGCTTTCTTT.

CDR3 nucleotide sequence: TGCGCCAGCAGCAAAGCGGGGGGACAGGAGCAAGAGACCCAGTACTTC. Translation: CASSKAGGQEQETQYF. The chain carries TRBV4-1 and TRBJ2-5; possibly TRBD2 for D (9 bases). Germline V lookup: CDR1 MGHRA, CDR2 YSYEKL. Deletions cut 5 bases from V and 2 bases from J, with 18 bases between. The CDR3 has 16 amino acids.

This clone is deemed medium-sized. The J gene is TRBJ2-2, the V gene TRBV7-9, with TRBD2 identical over 11 bases. From germline, CDR1 is SEHNR and CDR2 FQNEAQ (reference sequence). CDR3 length: 14 amino acids. J was trimmed by 7 bases and V by 3 bases; bases with no gene match: 1. The CDR3 nucleotides are TGTGCCAGCAGCTTTGGACTAGCGGGCGGGGAGCTGTTTTTT. It yields the protein CASSFGLAGGELFF.

V usage is TRBV20-1 and J usage is TRBJ2-5; 9 nucleotides match TRBD2. The CDR3 extends over 15 amino acids. V lost 3 bases and J lost 5; bases outside the gene matches: 10. Germline V gene lookup returns CDR1 DFQATT and CDR2 SNEGSKA (reference sequence). CDR3 in DNA: TGCAGTGCTAGTTGGCGGGAGGGCCCTCGGGAGACCCAGTACTTC. This encodes CSASWREGPRETQYF.

The rearrangement uses TRBV24-1 and TRBJ2-1, with D possibly matching TRBD1 (6 bases). The CDR3 extends over 15 amino acids. The V gene lost 4 bases and the J gene lost 5 bases, with 14 bases spanning the gap. Germline V gives CDR1 KGHDR, CDR2 SFDVKD. As DNA, the CDR3 is TGTGCCACCAGTGACAGGGGAGTAGAGAACAATGAGCAGTTCTTC. Its protein is CATSDRGVENNEQFF.

The chain uses TRBV19 and TRBJ2-7; TRBD1 matches at 9 bases. The V gene end was trimmed by 5 bases and the J gene end by 3 bases; junction bases not matched to a gene: 5. Germline lookup yields CDR1 LNHDA and CDR2 SQIVND (reference sequence). This CDR3 is built from 14 residues. CDR3 protein: CASSGRDRVYEQYF. CDR3 coding DNA: TGTGCCAGTAGTGGCCGGGACAGGGTCTACGAGCAGTACTTC.

The chain combines TRBV5-4 with TRBJ1-2, with 9 bases that match TRBD1. Trimming at V came to 5 bases and at J to 4 bases, leaving 6 bases not matched to a gene. The CDR3 loop spans 14 amino acids. Germline assignment: CDR1 SGHNT and CDR2 YYREEE (reference sequence). CDR3 DNA sequence: TGTGCCAGCAGGGACCCGGGACAGGGCTATGGCTACACCTTC. Protein sequence: CASRDPGQGYGYTF.

V usage is TRBV19 and J usage is TRBJ2-5; no reliable D call. V lost 5 bases and J lost 2, with 15 bases in between. CDR1 LNHDA and CDR2 SQIVND come from the germline V gene (reference sequence). There are 15 residues in the CDR3. CDR3 amino acids: CASSPSWLSQETQYF. CDR3 DNA: TGTGCCAGTAGTCCCTCTTGGTTGAGTCAAGAGACCCAGTACTTC.

This chain links TRBV4-2 with TRBJ1-2, with TRBD1 matching 8 bases. The CDR3 runs to 17 residues. CDR1 and CDR2 (germline): LGHNA, YNFKEQ. Trimming took 0 bases from V and 3 from J; bases not matched to a gene: 9. CDR3 protein: CASSQEGKRQGYYGYTF. The CDR3 DNA sequence: TGTGCCAGCAGCCAAGAAGGAAAAAGACAGGGGTACTATGGCTACACCTTC.

This clone has a handful of counts. The chain employs TRBV7-9 and TRBJ1-3; the D gene is possibly TRBD1 (6 bases). This CDR3 is built from 14 residues. The germline V gene has CDR1 SEHNR and CDR2 FQNEAQ (reference sequence). V lost 5 bases and J 4 bases, leaving 12 bases between the germline ends. The CDR3 region has the DNA TGTGCCAGCAGCCGAGGGGGATTCGGAAACACCATATATTTT. Protein: CASSRGGFGNTIYF. The full variable domain, its missing parts supplied by reference TRBV7-9 and TRBJ1-3, is DTGVSQNPRHKITKRGQNVTFRCDPISEHNRLYWYRQTLGQGPEFLTYFQNEAQLEKSRLLSDRFSAERPKGSFSTLEIQRTEQGDSAMYLCASSRGGFGNTIYFGEGSWLTVV.

The chain uses TRBV7-8 and TRBJ1-4; tentative D call: TRBD1 (5 bases). CDR3 length: 14 residues. Trimming took off 6 bases at V and 8 bases at J, with 16 bases between the two ends. Germline V gene sequence: CDR1 SGHVS, CDR2 FQNEAQ. CDR3 sequence reads: CASRGTGTAEKLFF. For the CDR3, the DNA is TGTGCCAGCAGGGGGACCGGGACTGCGGAAAAACTGTTTTTT.

This rearrangement joins TRBV18 to TRBJ2-7; TRBD1 might be the D (5 bases). CDR3 length equals 14 residues. CDR1 and CDR2 from the germline V gene are KGHSH and LQKENI. V was shortened by 7 bases and J by 2 bases, with 15 bases between the two germline ends. CDR3 DNA sequence: TGTGCCAGCTTTACTACCCTAGGGGCCTACGAGCAGTACTTC. This encodes CASFTTLGAYEQYF.

The count of this clone is one. V gene TRBV4-2 combines with J gene TRBJ2-2, with D perhaps TRBD1 (5 bases). Germline CDR1 is LGHNA and CDR2 is YNFKEQ. The V gene lost 4 bases and the J gene lost 1 base, with 19 bases spanning the gap. This CDR3 contains 18 residues. In nucleotides, the CDR3 is TGTGCCAGCAGCCTGAGTCTTATGGGGCCCCAGAACACCGGGGAGCTGTTTTTT. This codes for CASSLSLMGPQNTGELFF.

The chain combines TRBV28 with TRBJ2-7; 8 bases match TRBD1. The V segment lost 5 bases and the J segment 6 bases; nucleotides outside the gene matches: 6. Germline CDR1 is MDHEN and CDR2 is SYDVKM. The CDR3 sequence is 13 residues long. Here the CDR3 DNA reads TGTGCCAGCAGTGCTGGACAGGGCTTCGAGCAGTACTTC. Protein: CASSAGQGFEQYF.

V usage is TRBV7-8 and J usage is TRBJ1-6; D possibly corresponds to TRBD1 (6 bases). Trimming stripped 5 bases from V and 9 bases from J, with 20 bases between. Germline V gene data show CDR1 as SGHVS and CDR2 as FQNEAQ. The CDR3 is made up of 16 amino acids. For the CDR3, the DNA is TGTGCCAGCAGCCCCCAGGACAGAAGGGAATTTTCACCCCTCCACTTT. Its protein is CASSPQDRREFSPLHF.

The chain uses TRBV10-3 and TRBJ1-2; D is perhaps TRBD1 (6 bases). V was pared by 3 bases and J by 7 bases, with 15 bases between. CDR3 length: 14 amino acids. Per the germline V gene, CDR1 is ENHRY and CDR2 is SYGVKD. For the CDR3, the DNA is TGTGCCATCAGTGATACACAGGGTAGGGGTGGCTACACCTTC. Its translation is CAISDTQGRGGYTF.

The rearrangement uses TRBV4-2 and TRBJ2-1, with unresolved D. Germline V gives CDR1 LGHNA, CDR2 YNFKEQ. V shed 4 bases and J shed 0 bases, with 13 bases lying between them. The CDR3 loop spans 16 amino acids. CDR3 sequence (DNA): TGTGCCAGCAGCCGGTTGACTGTGGGCTCCTACAATGAGCAGTTCTTC. Translating gives CASSRLTVGSYNEQFF.

CDR3 protein: CASSPGPHTDTQYF. The CDR3 DNA reads as TGTGCCAGCAGCCCCGGGCCCCACACAGATACGCAGTATTTT. The rearrangement links TRBV7-3 to TRBJ2-3; D is uncertain. Germline V gene data show CDR1 as SGHTA and CDR2 as FQGTGA. V was clipped by 5 bases and J by 2 bases, with 11 bases between them. The CDR3 contains 14 residues.